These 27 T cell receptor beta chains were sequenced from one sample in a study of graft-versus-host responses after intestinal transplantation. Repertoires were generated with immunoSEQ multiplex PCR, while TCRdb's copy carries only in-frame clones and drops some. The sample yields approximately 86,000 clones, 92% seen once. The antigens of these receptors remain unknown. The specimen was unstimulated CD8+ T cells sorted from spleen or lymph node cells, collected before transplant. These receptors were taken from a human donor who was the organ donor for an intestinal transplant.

CDR3 nucleotides: TGTGCCAGCAGTGAAGCGCCCAGGGCCTACGAGCAGTACTTC. It specifies CASSEAPRAYEQYF. This rearrangement joins TRBV6-1 to TRBJ2-7, with D tentatively TRBD1 (5 bases). The germline V gene has CDR1 MNHNS and CDR2 SASEGT. The CDR3 has 14 residues. V was pared by 0 bases and J by 2 bases, with 8 bases between.

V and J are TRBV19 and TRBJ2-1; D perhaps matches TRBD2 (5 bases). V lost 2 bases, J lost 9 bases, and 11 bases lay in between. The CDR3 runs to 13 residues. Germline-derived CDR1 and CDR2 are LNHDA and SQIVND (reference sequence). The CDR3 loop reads CASSIWGVGEQFF. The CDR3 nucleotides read TGTGCCAGTAGTATATGGGGAGTAGGTGAGCAGTTCTTC.

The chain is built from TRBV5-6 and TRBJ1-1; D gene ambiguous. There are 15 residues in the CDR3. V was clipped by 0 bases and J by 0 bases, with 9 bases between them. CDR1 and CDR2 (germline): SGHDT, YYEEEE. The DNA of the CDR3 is TGTGCCAGCAGCTTGGCCTCGGGAATGAACACTGAAGCTTTCTTT. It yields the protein CASSLASGMNTEAFF.

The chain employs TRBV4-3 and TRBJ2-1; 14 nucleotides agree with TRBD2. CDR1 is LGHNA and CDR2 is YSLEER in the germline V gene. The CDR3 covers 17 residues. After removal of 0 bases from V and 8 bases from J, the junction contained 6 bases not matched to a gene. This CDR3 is CASSQDPTSGGAYEQFF. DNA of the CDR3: TGCGCCAGCAGCCAAGACCCGACTAGCGGGGGGGCTTATGAGCAGTTCTTC.

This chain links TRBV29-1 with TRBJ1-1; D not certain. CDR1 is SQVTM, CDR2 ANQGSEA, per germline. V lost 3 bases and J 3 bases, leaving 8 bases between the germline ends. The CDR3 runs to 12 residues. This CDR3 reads CSVETLDTEAFF. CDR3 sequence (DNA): TGCAGCGTTGAGACTTTAGACACTGAAGCTTTCTTT.

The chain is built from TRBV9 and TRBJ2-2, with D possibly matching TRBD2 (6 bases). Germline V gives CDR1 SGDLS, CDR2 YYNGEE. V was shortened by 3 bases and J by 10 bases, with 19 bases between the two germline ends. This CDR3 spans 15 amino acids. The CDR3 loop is CASSEGLAFGVELFF. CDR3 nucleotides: TGTGCCAGCAGCGAGGGACTCGCGTTTGGTGTGGAGCTGTTTTTT.

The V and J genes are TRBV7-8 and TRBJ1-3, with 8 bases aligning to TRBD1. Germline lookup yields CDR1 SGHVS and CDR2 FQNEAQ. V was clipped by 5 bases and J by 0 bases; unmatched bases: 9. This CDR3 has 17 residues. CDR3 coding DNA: TGTGCCAGCAGCCCACGGCCGGGACAGGTCTCTGGAAACACCATATATTTT. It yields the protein CASSPRPGQVSGNTIYF.

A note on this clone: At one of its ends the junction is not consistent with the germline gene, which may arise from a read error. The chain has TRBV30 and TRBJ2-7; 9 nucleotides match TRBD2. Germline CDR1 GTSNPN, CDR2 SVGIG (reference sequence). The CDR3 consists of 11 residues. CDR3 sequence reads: CAWSQGLAPGF. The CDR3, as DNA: TGTGCCTGGAGTCAAGGACTAGCGCCCGGCTTC.

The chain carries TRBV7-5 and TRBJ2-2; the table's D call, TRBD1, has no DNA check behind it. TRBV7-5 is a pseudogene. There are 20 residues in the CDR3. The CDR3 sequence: CVRSPRPRTGGLTNTGELFF. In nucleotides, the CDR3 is TGTGTCAGAAGCCCTAGGCCCCGGACAGGGGGACTTACGAACACCGGGGAGCTGTTTTTT.

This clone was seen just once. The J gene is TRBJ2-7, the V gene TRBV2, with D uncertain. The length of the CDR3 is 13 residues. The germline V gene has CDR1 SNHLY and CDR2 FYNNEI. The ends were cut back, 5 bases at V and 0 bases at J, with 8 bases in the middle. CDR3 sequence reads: CASSPPSSYEQYF. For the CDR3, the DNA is TGTGCCAGCAGTCCTCCCAGCTCCTACGAGCAGTACTTC.

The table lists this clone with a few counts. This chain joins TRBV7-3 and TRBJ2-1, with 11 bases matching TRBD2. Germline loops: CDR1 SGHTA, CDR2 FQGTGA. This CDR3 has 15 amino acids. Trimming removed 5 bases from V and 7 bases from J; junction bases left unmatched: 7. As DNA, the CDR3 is TGTGCCAGCAGCCTTAGCGGGGGGGCCAGGAATGAGCAGTTCTTC. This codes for CASSLSGGARNEQFF.

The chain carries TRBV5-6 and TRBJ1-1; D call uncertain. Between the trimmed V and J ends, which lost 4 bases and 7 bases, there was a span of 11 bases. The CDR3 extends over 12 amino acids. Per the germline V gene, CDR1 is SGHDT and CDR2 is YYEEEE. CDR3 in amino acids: CASSDFGVEAFF. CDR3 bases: TGTGCCAGCAGCGATTTCGGGGTTGAAGCTTTCTTT.

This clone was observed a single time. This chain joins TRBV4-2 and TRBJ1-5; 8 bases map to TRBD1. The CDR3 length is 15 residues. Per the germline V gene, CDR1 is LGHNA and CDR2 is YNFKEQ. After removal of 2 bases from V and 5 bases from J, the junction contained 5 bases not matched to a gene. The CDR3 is CASSQSTGVDQPQHF. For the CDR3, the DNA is TGTGCCAGCAGCCAATCGACAGGGGTAGATCAGCCCCAGCATTTT.

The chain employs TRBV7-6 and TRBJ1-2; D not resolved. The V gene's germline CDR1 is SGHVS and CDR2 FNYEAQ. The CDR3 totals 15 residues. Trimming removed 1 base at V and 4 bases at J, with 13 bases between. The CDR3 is CASSLEAGSGYGYTF. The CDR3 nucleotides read TGTGCCAGCAGCTTAGAGGCTGGGAGCGGCTATGGCTACACCTTC.

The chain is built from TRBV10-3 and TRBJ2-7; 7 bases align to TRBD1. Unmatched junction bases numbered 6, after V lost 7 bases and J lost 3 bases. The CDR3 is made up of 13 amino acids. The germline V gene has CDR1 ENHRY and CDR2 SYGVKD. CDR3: CAIKGGSHYEQYF. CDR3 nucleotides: TGTGCCATCAAAGGGGGCAGTCACTACGAGCAGTACTTC.

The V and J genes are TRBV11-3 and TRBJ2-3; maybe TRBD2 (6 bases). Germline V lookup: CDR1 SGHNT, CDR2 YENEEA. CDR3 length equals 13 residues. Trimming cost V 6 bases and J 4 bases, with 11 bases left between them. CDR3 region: CASSAREADTQYF. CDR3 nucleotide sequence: TGTGCCAGCAGTGCCAGGGAGGCAGATACGCAGTATTTT.

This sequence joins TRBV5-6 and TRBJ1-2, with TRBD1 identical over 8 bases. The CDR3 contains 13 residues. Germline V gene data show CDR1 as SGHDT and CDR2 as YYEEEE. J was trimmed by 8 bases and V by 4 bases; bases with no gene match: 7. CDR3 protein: CASSQTGVFGYTF. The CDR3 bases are TGTGCCAGCAGCCAGACAGGGGTTTTCGGCTACACCTTC.

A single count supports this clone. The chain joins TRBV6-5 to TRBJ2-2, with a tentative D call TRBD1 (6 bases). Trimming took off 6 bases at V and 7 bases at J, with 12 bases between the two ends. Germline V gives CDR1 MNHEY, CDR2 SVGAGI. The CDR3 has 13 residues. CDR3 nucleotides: TGTGCCAGCAGCCTCGGACAGTTCGGGGAGCTGTTTTTT. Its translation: CASSLGQFGELFF.

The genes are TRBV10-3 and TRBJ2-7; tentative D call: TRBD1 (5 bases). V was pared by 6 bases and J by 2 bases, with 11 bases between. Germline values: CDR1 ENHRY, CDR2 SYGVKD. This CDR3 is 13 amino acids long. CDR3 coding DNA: TGTGCCATCAGGCAGGGTGGGACCTACGAGCAGTACTTC. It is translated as CAIRQGGTYEQYF.

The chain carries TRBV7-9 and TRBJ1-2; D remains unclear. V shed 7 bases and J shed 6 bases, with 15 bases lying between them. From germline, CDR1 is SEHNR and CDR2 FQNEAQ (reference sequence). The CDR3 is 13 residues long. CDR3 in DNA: TGTGCCAGCACCATTATTACAGAGAATGGCTACACCTTC. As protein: CASTIITENGYTF. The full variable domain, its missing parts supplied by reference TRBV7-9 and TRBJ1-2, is DTGVSQNPRHKITKRGQNVTFRCDPISEHNRLYWYRQTLGQGPEFLTYFQNEAQLEKSRLLSDRFSAERPKGSFSTLEIQRTEQGDSAMYLCASTIITENGYTFGSGTRLTVV.

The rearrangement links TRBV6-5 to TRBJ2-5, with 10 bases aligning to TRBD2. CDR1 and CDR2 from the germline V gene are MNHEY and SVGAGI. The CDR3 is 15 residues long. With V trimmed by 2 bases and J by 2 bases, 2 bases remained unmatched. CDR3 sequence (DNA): TGTGCCAGCAGTTACAGCGGGGGGGCTCAAGAGACCCAGTACTTC. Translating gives CASSYSGGAQETQYF.

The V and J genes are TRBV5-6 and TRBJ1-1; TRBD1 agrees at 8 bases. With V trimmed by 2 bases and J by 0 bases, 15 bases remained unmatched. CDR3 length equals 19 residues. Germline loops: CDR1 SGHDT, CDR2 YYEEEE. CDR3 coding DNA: TGTGCCAGCAGCTTAAAACTCCAGGGGGCTGTTTTCTTGAACACTGAAGCTTTCTTT. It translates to CASSLKLQGAVFLNTEAFF.

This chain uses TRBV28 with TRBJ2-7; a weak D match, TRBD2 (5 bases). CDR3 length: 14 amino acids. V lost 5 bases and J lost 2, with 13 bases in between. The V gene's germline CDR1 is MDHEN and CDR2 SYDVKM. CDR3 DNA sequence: TGTGCCAGCAGTATTATTGACTACCCCTACGAGCAGTACTTC. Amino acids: CASSIIDYPYEQYF.

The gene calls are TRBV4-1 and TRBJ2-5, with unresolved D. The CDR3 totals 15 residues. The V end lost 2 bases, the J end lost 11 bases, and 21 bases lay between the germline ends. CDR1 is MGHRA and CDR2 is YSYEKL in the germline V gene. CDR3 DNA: TGCGCCAGCAGCCAATTCACGACCACAACTACTCAGCAGTACTTC. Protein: CASSQFTTTTTQQYF.

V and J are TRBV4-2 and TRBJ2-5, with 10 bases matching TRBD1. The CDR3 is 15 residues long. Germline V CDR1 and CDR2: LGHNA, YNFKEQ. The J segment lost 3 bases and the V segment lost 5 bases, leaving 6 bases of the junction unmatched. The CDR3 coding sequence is TGTGCCAGCAGCATCTCCGGGACAGGGGAAGAGACCCAGTACTTC. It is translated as CASSISGTGEETQYF.

The CDR3 reads CASSLSETTGRDIQYF. The CDR3 DNA reads TGTGCCAGCAGCTTATCTGAAACGACAGGCAGAGACATTCAGTACTTC. The chain combines TRBV7-2 with TRBJ2-4; D is perhaps TRBD1 (6 bases). V gave up 2 bases and J gave up 8 bases, with 19 bases separating them. Looked up from germline, CDR1 is SGHTA and CDR2 is FQGNSA. CDR3 length equals 16 residues.

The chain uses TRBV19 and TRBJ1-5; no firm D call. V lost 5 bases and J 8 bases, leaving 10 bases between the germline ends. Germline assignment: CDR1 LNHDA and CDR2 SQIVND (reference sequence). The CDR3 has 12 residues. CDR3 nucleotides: TGTGCCAGTAGTCACGGGTTAGAGCCCCAGCATTTT. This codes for CASSHGLEPQHF.